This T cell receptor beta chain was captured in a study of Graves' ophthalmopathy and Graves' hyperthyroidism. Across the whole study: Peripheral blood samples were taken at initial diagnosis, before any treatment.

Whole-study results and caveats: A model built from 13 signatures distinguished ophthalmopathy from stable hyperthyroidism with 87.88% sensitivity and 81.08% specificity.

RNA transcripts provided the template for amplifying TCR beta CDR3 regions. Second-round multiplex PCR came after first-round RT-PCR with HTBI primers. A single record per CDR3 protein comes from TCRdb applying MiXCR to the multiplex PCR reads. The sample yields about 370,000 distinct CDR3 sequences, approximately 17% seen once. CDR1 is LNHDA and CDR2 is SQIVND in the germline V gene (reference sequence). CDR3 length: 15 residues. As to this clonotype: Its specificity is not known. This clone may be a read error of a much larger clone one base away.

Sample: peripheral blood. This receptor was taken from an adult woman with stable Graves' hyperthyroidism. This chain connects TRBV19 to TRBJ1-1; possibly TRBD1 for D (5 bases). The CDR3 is CASIEQGRGVTESFF. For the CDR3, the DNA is TGTGCCAGTATTGAGCAGGGTAGAGGAGTCACTGAATCTTTCTTT.